What follows is one T cell receptor (beta chain) and its context. Germline values: CDR1 LNHDA, CDR2 SQIVND (reference sequence). The CDR3 extends over 16 amino acids. V dropped 9 bases and J dropped 0 bases, with 18 bases sitting between them. Libraries were prepared by immunoSEQ multiplex PCR; TCRdb keeps only in-frame clonotypes and omits some of them. The sample contains under 75,000 clones, about 90% of which appear only once. This specimen belongs to a study of T cell changes during pregnancy in multiple sclerosis. The sequenced sample was CD4+ T cells from peripheral blood mononuclear cells, obtained after pregnancy. V and J are TRBV19 and TRBJ1-5, with D tentatively TRBD1 (6 bases). This TCR came from a female donor in good health, enrolled as a control in a pregnancy study. CDR3 sequence reads: CARQTTGSYSNQPQHF. The DNA for the CDR3 is TGTGCCAGACAAACTACAGGGTCTTATAGCAATCAGCCCCAGCATTTT.